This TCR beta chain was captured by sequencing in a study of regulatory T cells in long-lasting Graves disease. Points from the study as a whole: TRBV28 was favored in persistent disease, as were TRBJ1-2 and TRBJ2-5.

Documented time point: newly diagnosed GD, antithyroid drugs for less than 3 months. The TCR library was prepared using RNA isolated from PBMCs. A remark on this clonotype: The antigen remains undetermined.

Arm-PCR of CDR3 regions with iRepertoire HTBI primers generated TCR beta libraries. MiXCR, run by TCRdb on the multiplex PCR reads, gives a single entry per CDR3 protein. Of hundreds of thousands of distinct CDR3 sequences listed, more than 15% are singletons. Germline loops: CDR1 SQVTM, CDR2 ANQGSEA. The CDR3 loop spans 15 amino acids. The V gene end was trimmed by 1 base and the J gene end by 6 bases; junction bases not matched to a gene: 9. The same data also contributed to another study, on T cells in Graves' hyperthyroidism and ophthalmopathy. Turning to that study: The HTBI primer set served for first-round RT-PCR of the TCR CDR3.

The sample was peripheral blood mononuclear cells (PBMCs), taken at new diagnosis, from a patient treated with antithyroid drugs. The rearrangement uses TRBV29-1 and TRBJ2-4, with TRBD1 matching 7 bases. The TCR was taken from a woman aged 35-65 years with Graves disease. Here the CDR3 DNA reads TGCAGCGTTGAAGGACCCGACAGGGAACCAAACATTCAGTACTTC. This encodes CSVEGPDREPNIQYF. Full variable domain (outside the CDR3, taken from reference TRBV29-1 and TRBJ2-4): SAVISQKPSRDICQRGTSLTIQCQVDSQVTMMFWYRQQPGQSLTLIATANQGSEATYESGFVIDKFPISRPNLTFSTLTVSNMSPEDSSIYLCSVEGPDREPNIQYFGAGTRLSVL.